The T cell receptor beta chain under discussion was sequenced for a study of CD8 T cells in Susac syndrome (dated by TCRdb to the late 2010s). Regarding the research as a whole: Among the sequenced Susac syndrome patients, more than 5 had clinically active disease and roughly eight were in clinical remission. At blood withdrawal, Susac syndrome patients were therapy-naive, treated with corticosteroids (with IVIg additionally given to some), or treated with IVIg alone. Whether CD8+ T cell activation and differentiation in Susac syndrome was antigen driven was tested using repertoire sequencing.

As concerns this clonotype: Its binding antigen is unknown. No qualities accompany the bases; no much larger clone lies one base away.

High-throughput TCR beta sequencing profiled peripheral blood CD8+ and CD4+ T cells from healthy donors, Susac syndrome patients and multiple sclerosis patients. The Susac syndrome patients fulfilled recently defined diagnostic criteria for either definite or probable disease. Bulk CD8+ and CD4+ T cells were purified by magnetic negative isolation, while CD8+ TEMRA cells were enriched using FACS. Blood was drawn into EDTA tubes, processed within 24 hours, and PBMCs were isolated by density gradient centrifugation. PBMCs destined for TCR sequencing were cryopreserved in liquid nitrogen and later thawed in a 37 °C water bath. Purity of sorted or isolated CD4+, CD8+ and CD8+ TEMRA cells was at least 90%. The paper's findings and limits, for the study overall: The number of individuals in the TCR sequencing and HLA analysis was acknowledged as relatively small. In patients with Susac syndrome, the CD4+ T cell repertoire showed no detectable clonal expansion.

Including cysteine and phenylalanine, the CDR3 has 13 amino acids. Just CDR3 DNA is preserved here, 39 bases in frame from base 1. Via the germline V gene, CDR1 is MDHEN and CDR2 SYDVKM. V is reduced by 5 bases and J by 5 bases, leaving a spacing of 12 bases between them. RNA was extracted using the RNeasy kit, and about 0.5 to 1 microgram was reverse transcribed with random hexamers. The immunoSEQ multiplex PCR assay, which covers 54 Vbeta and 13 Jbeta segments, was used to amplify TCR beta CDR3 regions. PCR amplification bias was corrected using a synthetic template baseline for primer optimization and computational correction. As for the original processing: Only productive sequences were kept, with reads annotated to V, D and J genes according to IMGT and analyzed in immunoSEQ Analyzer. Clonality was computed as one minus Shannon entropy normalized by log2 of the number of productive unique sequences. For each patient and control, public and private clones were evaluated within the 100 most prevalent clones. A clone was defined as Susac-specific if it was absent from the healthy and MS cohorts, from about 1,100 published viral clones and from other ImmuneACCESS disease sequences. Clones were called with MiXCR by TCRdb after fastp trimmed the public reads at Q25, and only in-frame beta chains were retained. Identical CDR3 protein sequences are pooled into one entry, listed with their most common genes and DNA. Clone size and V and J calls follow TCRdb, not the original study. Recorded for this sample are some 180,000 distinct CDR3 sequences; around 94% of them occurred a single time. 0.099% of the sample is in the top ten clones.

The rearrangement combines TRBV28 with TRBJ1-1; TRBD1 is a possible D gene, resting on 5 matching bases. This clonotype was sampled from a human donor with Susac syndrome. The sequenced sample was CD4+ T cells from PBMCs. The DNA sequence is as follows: TGTGCCAGCAGTATTACAGGAGGGACTGAAGCTTTCTTT. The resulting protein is CASSITGGTEAFF.